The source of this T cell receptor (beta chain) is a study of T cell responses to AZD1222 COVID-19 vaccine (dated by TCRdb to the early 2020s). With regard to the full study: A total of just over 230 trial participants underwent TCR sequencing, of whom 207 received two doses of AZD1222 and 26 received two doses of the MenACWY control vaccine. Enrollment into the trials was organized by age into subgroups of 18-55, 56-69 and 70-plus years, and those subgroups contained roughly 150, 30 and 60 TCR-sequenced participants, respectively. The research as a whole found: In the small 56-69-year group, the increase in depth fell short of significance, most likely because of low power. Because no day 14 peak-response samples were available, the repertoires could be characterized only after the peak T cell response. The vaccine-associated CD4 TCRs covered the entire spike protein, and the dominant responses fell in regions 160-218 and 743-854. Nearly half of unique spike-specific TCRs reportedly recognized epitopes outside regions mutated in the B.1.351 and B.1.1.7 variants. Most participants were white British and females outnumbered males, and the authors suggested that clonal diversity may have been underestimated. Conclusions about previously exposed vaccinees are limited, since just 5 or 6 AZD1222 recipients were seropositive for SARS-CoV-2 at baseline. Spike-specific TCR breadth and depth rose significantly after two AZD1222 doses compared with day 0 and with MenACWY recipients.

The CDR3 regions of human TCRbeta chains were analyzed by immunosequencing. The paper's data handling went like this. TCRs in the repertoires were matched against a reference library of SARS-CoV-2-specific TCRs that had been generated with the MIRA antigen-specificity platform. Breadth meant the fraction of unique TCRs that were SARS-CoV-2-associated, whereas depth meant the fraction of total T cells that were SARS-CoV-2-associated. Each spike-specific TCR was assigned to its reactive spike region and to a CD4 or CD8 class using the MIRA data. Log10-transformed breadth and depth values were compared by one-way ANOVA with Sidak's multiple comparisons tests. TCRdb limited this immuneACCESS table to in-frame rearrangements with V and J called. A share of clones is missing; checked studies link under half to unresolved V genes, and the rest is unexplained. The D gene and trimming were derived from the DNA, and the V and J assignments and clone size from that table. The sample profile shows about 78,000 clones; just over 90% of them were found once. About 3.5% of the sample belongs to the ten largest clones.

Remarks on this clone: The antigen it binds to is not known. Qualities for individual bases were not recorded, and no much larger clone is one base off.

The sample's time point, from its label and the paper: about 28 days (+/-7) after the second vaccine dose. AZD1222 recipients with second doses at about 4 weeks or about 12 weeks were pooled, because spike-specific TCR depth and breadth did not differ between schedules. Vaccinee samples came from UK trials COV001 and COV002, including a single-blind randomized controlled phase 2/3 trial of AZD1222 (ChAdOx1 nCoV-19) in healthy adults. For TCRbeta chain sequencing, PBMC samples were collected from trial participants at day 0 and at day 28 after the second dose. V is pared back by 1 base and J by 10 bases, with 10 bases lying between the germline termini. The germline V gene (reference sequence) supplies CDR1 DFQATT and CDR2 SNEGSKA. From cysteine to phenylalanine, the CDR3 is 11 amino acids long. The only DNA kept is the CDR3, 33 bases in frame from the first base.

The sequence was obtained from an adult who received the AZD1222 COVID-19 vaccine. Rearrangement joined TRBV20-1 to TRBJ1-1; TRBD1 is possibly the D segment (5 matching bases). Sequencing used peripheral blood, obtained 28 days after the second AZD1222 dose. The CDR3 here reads CSARVGGTAFF. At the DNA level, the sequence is TGCAGTGCTAGAGTCGGGGGAACAGCTTTCTTT.